The 31 T cell receptor beta chains in this list originate from one sample, sequenced in a study of identifying expanded T cells in peripheral blood. Data came from immunoSEQ multiplex PCR; TCRdb stores just in-frame clones and leaves some out. The repertoire holds about 90,000 clones, approximately 85% seen once, with just under 4.5% in the top ten. The sample comprised blood. Every receptor here comes from a person between 18 and 69 years old in good health.

This clone was seen only a few times. The rearrangement joins TRBV19 to TRBJ2-1, with D tentatively TRBD1 or TRBD2 (5 bases each). The length of the CDR3 is 15 residues. Per germline, CDR1 LNHDA and CDR2 SQIVND (reference sequence). Between the trimmed V and J ends, which lost 5 bases and 4 bases, there was a span of 15 bases. The CDR3 here is CASSGAGRGYNEQFF. The CDR3 bases are TGTGCCAGTAGTGGGGCGGGTCGGGGTTACAATGAGCAGTTCTTC.

The chain employs TRBV6-6 and TRBJ1-2; no clear D gene. Trimming removed 6 bases from V and 5 bases from J, with 7 bases in between. This CDR3 is built from 11 residues. Germline-derived CDR1 and CDR2 are MNHNY and SVGAGI (reference sequence). CDR3 residues: CASRDEYGYTF. The CDR3 DNA follows: TGTGCCAGCAGGGACGAATATGGCTACACCTTC.

The chain employs TRBV2 and TRBJ1-4; 7 positions agree with TRBD1. Germline lookup yields CDR1 SNHLY and CDR2 FYNNEI. Trimming at V came to 5 bases and at J to 2 bases, leaving 5 bases not matched to a gene. The CDR3 has 15 residues. CDR3 DNA: TGTGCCAGCAGTAAGGGGGCAAGGACTAATGAAAAACTGTTTTTT. Its translation: CASSKGARTNEKLFF.

The chain joins TRBV28 to TRBJ1-2; perhaps TRBD1 as D (5 bases). The CDR3 runs 16 residues. The ends were cut back, 5 bases at V and 3 bases at J, with 19 bases in the middle. Germline lookup yields CDR1 MDHEN and CDR2 SYDVKM. Written as DNA, the CDR3 is TGTGCCAGCAGTCCCGTGGGTGCAGGAGGGGACTATGGCTACACCTTC. As protein: CASSPVGAGGDYGYTF.

In the case of this clone: One end of the junction is discordant with germline, which a read error may explain. The rearrangement links TRBV7-3 to TRBJ2-5; D uncertain. Germline assignment: CDR1 SGHTA and CDR2 FQGTGA. The CDR3 is 13 amino acids. CDR3 region: CASSFRPQGTQYF. In DNA form, the CDR3 reads TGTGCCAGCAGCTTTCGACCGCAAGGGACCCAGTACTTC.

This chain uses TRBV11-3 with TRBJ1-1; D gene uncertain. CDR1 and CDR2 (germline): SGHNT, YENEEA. The CDR3 runs 16 residues. Deletions cut 1 base from V and 5 bases from J, with 17 bases between. Here the CDR3 reads CASSLGQFGGGTEAFF. The CDR3 DNA sequence: TGTGCCAGCAGCTTAGGTCAATTTGGTGGAGGGACTGAAGCTTTCTTT.

V gene TRBV6-1 combines with J gene TRBJ2-1; 7 nucleotides line up with TRBD1. Germline V gene data show CDR1 as MNHNS and CDR2 as SASEGT. This CDR3 is built from 15 residues. V lost 5 bases and J lost 9; bases outside the gene matches: 13. CDR3 nucleotide sequence: TGTGCCAGCAGTCAAAAGGGGGCGTATCAGGGTGAGCAGTTCTTC. Residues: CASSQKGAYQGEQFF.

On this clone itself: Distinct nucleotide sequences in the sample also encode this CDR3. The chain recombines TRBV7-2 with TRBJ1-2, with D perhaps matching TRBD1 (5 bases). V was pared by 1 base and J by 2 bases, with 5 bases between. Germline V gene data show CDR1 as SGHTA and CDR2 as FQGNSA. CDR3 size: 13 residues. CDR3 nucleotides: TGTGCCAGCAGCTTAGGACAGAACTATGGCTACACCTTC. Amino acid sequence: CASSLGQNYGYTF. The whole variable domain, filled in from reference TRBV7-2 and TRBJ1-2, reads GAGVSQSPSNKVTEKGKDVELRCDPISGHTALYWYRQSLGQGLEFLIYFQGNSAPDKSGLPSDRFSAERTGGSVSTLTIQRTQQEDSAVYLCASSLGQNYGYTFGSGTRLTVV.

The chain is built from TRBV6-4 and TRBJ2-5, with D maybe TRBD1 (8 bases). The CDR3 covers 14 residues. V dropped 5 bases and J dropped 5 bases, with 15 bases sitting between them. Germline values: CDR1 MRHNA, CDR2 SNTAGT. CDR3 in amino acids: CASSHRGGGETQYF. CDR3 in DNA: TGTGCCAGCAGTCACAGGGGGGGCGGGGAGACCCAGTACTTC.

The V call is TRBV5-1, the J call TRBJ2-6; D is possibly TRBD1 (5 bases). CDR1 and CDR2 from the germline V gene are SGHRS and YFSETQ. The CDR3 sequence is 14 residues long. Trimming pared 7 bases from V and 4 bases from J, leaving 12 bases between. CDR3 coding DNA: TGCGCCAGCTCCTTGGGGCGCGGGGCCAACGTCCTGACTTTC. Translated, it gives CASSLGRGANVLTF. Combining the CDR3 with reference TRBV5-1 and TRBJ2-6 gives the whole variable domain KAGVTQTPRYLIKTRGQQVTLSCSPISGHRSVSWYQQTPGQGLQFLFEYFSETQRNKGNFPGRFSGRQFSNSRSEMNVSTLELGDSALYLCASSLGRGANVLTFGAGSRLTVL.

The sample holds a few counts of this clone. DNA for the CDR3: TGTGCCAGCAGCTCCTTGGGCAGGCTGGATCAGCCCCAGCATTTT. Its translation: CASSSLGRLDQPQHF. J is TRBJ1-5 and V is TRBV11-2; D unclear. V dropped 4 bases and J dropped 5 bases, with 15 bases sitting between them. The germline V gene has CDR1 SGHAT and CDR2 FQNNGV. The CDR3 runs to 15 residues.

The chain combines TRBV19 with TRBJ2-3; D possibly corresponds to TRBD1 (5 bases). Trimming shortened V by 3 bases and J by 5 bases, and 15 bases separated the two germline ends. CDR1 and CDR2 (germline): LNHDA, SQIVND (reference sequence). The CDR3 has 15 amino acids. This chain's CDR3 is CASSMNGHFEDTQYF. CDR3 bases: TGTGCCAGTAGTATGAACGGACATTTCGAAGATACGCAGTATTTT.

V usage is TRBV7-6 and J usage is TRBJ2-7; maybe TRBD2 (7 bases). CDR1 is SGHVS, CDR2 FNYEAQ, per germline. The V end lost 8 bases, the J end lost 7 bases, and 15 bases lay between the germline ends. This CDR3 contains 12 residues. CDR3 region: CASGLGGREQYF. The CDR3 bases are TGTGCCAGCGGTCTCGGGGGGCGGGAGCAGTACTTC.

V gene TRBV5-1 combines with J gene TRBJ2-5, with 10 positions matching TRBD1. The CDR3 runs 14 residues. Trimming at V came to 4 bases and at J to 7 bases, leaving 7 bases not matched to a gene. CDR1 is SGHRS, CDR2 YFSETQ, per germline. CDR3 nucleotides: TGCGCCAGCAGCCCACGACAGGGGGCGTCGACCCAGTACTTC. Protein sequence: CASSPRQGASTQYF.

The chain carries TRBV5-4 and TRBJ1-2; D perhaps matches TRBD1 (6 bases). Germline CDR1 is SGHNT and CDR2 is YYREEE (reference sequence). The CDR3 contains 15 residues. Trimming took 4 bases from V and 3 from J, leaving 16 bases between them. The CDR3 DNA reads as TGTGCCAGCAGCCCGGGGGGCCGAGGGGACTATGGCTACACCTTC. As protein: CASSPGGRGDYGYTF.

V usage is TRBV6-6 and J usage is TRBJ1-1; TRBD1 aligns across 7 bases. V dropped 6 bases and J dropped 4; count of bases not matched to a gene: 8. Per the germline V gene, CDR1 is MNHNY and CDR2 is SVGAGI (reference sequence). The CDR3 runs 14 residues. CDR3 sequence reads: CASSNGGQSTEAFF. The CDR3 DNA reads TGTGCCAGCAGCAACGGGGGACAGAGCACTGAAGCTTTCTTT.

The CDR3 protein is CASSSTGLNQPQHF. In nucleotides, the CDR3 is TGTGCCAGCAGCTCGACAGGGTTGAATCAGCCCCAGCATTTT. The rearrangement links TRBV5-6 to TRBJ1-5; 7 nucleotides agree with TRBD1. CDR3 length equals 14 residues. J was trimmed by 4 bases and V by 3 bases; bases with no gene match: 4. Germline V gene lookup returns CDR1 SGHDT and CDR2 YYEEEE.

V usage is TRBV19 and J usage is TRBJ2-7; TRBD1 matches at 10 bases. V lost 8 bases and J lost 6; bases outside the gene matches: 7. This CDR3 has 13 amino acids. CDR1 is LNHDA and CDR2 is SQIVND in the germline V gene (reference sequence). The CDR3 sequence is CASYGTGEREQYF. The CDR3 region has the DNA TGTGCCAGTTACGGGACAGGGGAACGCGAGCAGTACTTC.

The chain has TRBV11-2 and TRBJ1-6; no definite D call. There are 12 residues in the CDR3. CDR1 is SGHAT and CDR2 is FQNNGV in the germline V gene. V lost 3 bases and J lost 9, with 6 bases in between. CDR3 sequence: CASSFDSSPLHF. The CDR3 DNA is TGTGCCAGCAGCTTCGACTCTTCACCCCTCCACTTT.

The chain combines TRBV4-1 with TRBJ2-2; no clear D gene. CDR1 and CDR2 from the germline V gene are MGHRA and YSYEKL. The CDR3 loop spans 13 amino acids. V was pared by 4 bases and J by 7 bases, with 10 bases between. The CDR3 DNA sequence: TGCGCCAGCAGCCCCGCGAACGGCGGGGAGCTGTTTTTT. Its translation is CASSPANGGELFF.

The chain carries TRBV7-7 and TRBJ2-3; 8 bases agree with TRBD2. V trimming: 3 bases; J trimming: 2 bases; junction bases outside the gene matches: 4. The CDR3 sequence is 15 residues long. Germline V gene lookup returns CDR1 SSHAT and CDR2 FNYEAQ (reference sequence). CDR3 in DNA: TGTGCCAGCAGCTTGGGCGGGGGGACCACAGATACGCAGTATTTT. Protein product: CASSLGGGTTDTQYF.

The chain uses TRBV6-4 and TRBJ1-1, with D maybe TRBD1 (5 bases). The CDR3 spans 16 residues. V was pared by 6 bases and J by 1 base, with 18 bases between. Germline V gene lookup returns CDR1 MRHNA and CDR2 SNTAGT. The CDR3 region is CASSPSWARANTEAFF. The DNA for the CDR3 is TGTGCCAGCAGCCCCTCCTGGGCCAGGGCGAACACTGAAGCTTTCTTT.

DNA for the CDR3: TGCGCCAGCAGCTTGCTTATTGCAGGTCTGACGAACACTGAAGCTTTCTTT. Protein: CASSLLIAGLTNTEAFF. The V and J genes are TRBV5-1 and TRBJ1-1; D remains ambiguous. Per germline, CDR1 SGHRS and CDR2 YFSETQ. V dropped 1 base and J dropped 1 base, with 17 bases sitting between them. The CDR3 loop spans 17 amino acids.

The gene calls are TRBV6-1 and TRBJ2-7; D ambiguous. V lost 3 bases and J 9 bases, leaving 21 bases between the germline ends. Germline-derived CDR1 and CDR2 are MNHNS and SASEGT. The CDR3 consists of 15 residues. DNA of the CDR3: TGTGCCAGCAGTGATTGGGTTAGGTCGGCCGGCGGGCAGTACTTC. Protein: CASSDWVRSAGGQYF.

The J gene is TRBJ2-2, the V gene TRBV7-9; 9 positions agree with TRBD1. The V gene's germline CDR1 is SEHNR and CDR2 FQNEAQ (reference sequence). J lost 7 bases, V lost 3 bases, and 6 bases had no gene match. The CDR3 has 15 residues. This chain's CDR3 is CASSLDRGLVGELFF. In DNA, the CDR3 is TGTGCCAGCAGCTTGGACAGGGGTTTGGTCGGGGAGCTGTTTTTT.

This chain uses TRBV5-6 with TRBJ2-5; 8 nucleotides line up with TRBD2. V was pared by 1 base and J by 2 bases, with 1 base of the junction left unmatched. This CDR3 comprises 14 residues. The V gene's germline CDR1 is SGHDT and CDR2 YYEEEE. The CDR3 loop reads CASSLIAGQETQYF. DNA of the CDR3: TGTGCCAGCAGCTTGATAGCGGGACAAGAGACCCAGTACTTC.

This chain links TRBV19 with TRBJ1-5, with D uncertain. Looked up from germline, CDR1 is LNHDA and CDR2 is SQIVND (reference sequence). V shed 7 bases and J shed 4 bases, with 8 bases lying between them. This CDR3 region has 12 residues. CDR3 coding DNA: TGTGCCAGTAATCCCCCGAATCAGCCCCAGCATTTT. It encodes CASNPPNQPQHF. Based on the CDR3 plus reference TRBV19 and TRBJ1-5, the full variable domain is DGGITQSPKYLFRKEGQNVTLSCEQNLNHDAMYWYRQDPGQGLRLIYYSQIVNDFQKGDIAEGYSVSREKKESFPLTVTSAQKNPTAFYLCASNPPNQPQHFGDGTRLSIL.

The rearrangement joins TRBV2 to TRBJ1-1; 9 nucleotides line up with TRBD1. CDR3 size: 14 residues. CDR1 is SNHLY, CDR2 FYNNEI, per germline. The trim removed 4 bases at V and 5 bases at J, leaving 5 bases unmatched. The chain's CDR3 is CASSADRGWTEAFF. In DNA form, the CDR3 reads TGTGCCAGCAGTGCGGACAGGGGCTGGACTGAAGCTTTCTTT.

This clone was recorded a few times. The genes are TRBV30 and TRBJ1-1; D is undetermined. Germline assignment: CDR1 GTSNPN and CDR2 SVGIG (reference sequence). V shed 0 bases and J shed 4 bases, with 9 bases lying between them. The CDR3 has 13 amino acids. The CDR3: CAWSVGFGTEAFF. CDR3 sequence (DNA): TGTGCCTGGAGTGTAGGGTTTGGCACTGAAGCTTTCTTT.

The rearrangement links TRBV7-2 to TRBJ2-7; perhaps TRBD1 as D (6 bases). This CDR3 has 12 residues. CDR1 is SGHTA, CDR2 FQGNSA, per germline. V gave up 5 bases and J gave up 3 bases, with 8 bases separating them. The CDR3 loop is CASSRDNYEQYF. The CDR3 DNA reads as TGTGCCAGCAGCCGGGACAACTACGAGCAGTACTTC.

The CDR3 DNA reads as TGTGCCAGCTCACCCGGGACAGGGGTCGACTATGGCTACACCTTC. It yields the protein CASSPGTGVDYGYTF. The chain couples TRBV18 to TRBJ1-2; 10 bases are shared with TRBD1. This CDR3 spans 15 amino acids. J was trimmed by 3 bases and V by 3 bases; bases with no gene match: 4. Germline V lookup: CDR1 KGHSH, CDR2 LQKENI.